The table lists the clone carrying this T cell receptor (beta chain) with a few counts. Its antigen is as yet unknown. The entry originates in a study of T-cell memory formation after mild COVID-19. In the study overall: Largely donor-specific TCR clusters were found.

Study observations and caveats: Among clones contracting day 15 to 85, CD4/CD8 was balanced, whereas later expanders leaned CD4+.

V shed 6 bases and J shed 3 bases, with 15 bases lying between them. CDR3 size: 14 residues. The V gene's germline CDR1 is DFQATT and CDR2 SNEGSKA (reference sequence). Constant-segment primers served in 5'RACE that generated TCR alpha and TCR beta cDNA libraries bearing sample barcodes and UMIs. TCRdb reprocessed the 5' RACE reads via MiXCR and lists one record per CDR3 protein. In the table there are 250,000 to 300,000 distinct CDR3 sequences, under 20% of which are singletons. The rearrangement joins TRBV20-1 to TRBJ1-5, with a possible D match to TRBD1 (6 bases). The clonotype comes from a man between 18 and 29 years old who had mild COVID-19 (a few samples of this study predate the infection). Cell type and time point are not known. The specimen sequenced was PBMCs or a T cell subset sorted from them (not recorded which). CDR3 sequence: CSAIRGVANQPQHF. CDR3 nucleotide sequence: TGCAGTGCCATAAGGGGGGTCGCCAATCAGCCCCAGCATTTT.